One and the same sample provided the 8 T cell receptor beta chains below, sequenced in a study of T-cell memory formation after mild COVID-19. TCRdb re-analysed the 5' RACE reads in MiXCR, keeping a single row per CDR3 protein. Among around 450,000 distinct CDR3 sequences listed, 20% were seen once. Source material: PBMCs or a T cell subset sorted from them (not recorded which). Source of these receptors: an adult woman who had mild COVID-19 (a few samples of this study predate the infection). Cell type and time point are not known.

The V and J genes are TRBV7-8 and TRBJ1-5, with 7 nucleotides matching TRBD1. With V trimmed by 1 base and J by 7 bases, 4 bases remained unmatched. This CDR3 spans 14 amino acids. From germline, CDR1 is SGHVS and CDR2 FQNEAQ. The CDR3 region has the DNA TGTGCCAGCAGCTTAGAGACAGGGTCCCAGCCCCAGCATTTT. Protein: CASSLETGSQPQHF.

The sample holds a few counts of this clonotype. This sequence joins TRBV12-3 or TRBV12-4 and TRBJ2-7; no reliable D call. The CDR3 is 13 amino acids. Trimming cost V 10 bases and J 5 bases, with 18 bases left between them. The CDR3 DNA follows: TGTGCCACCTCCAGGACCAGAACGGACGAGCAGTACTTC. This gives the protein CATSRTRTDEQYF.

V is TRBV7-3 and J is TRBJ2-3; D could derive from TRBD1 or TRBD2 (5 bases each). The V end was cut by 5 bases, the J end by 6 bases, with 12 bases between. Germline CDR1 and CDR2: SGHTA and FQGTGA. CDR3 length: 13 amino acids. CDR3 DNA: TGTGCCAGCAGCCGTGGGACCTCTGATACGCAGTATTTT. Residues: CASSRGTSDTQYF.

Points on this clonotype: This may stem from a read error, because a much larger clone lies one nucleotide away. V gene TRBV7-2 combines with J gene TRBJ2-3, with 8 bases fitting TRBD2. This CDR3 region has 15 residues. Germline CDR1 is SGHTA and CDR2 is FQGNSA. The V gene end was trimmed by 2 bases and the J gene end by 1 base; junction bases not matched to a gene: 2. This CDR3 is CASSLIGGGTDTQYF. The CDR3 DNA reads TGTGCCAGCAGCTTAATCGGGGGGGGCACAGATACGCAGTATTTT.

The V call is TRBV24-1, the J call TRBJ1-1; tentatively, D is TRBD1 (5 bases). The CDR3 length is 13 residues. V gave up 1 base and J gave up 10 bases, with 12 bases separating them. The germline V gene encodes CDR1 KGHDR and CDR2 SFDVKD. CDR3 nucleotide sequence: TGTGCCACCAGTGATTTCACAGGCCAAGGAGCTTTCTTT. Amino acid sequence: CATSDFTGQGAFF.

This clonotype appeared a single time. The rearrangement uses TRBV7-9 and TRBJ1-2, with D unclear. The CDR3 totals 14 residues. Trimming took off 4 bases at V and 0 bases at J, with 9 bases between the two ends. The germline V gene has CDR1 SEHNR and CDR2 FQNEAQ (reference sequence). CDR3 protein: CASSSPGANYGYTF. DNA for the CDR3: TGTGCCAGCAGCTCCCCGGGAGCTAACTATGGCTACACCTTC. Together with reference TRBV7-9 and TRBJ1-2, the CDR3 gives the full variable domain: DTGVSQNPRHKITKRGQNVTFRCDPISEHNRLYWYRQTLGQGPEFLTYFQNEAQLEKSRLLSDRFSAERPKGSFSTLEIQRTEQGDSAMYLCASSSPGANYGYTFGSGTRLTVV.

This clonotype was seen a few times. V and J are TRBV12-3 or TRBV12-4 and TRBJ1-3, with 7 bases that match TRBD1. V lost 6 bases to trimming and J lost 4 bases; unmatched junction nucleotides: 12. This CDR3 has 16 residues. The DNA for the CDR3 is TGTGCCAGCAGCTCCCGTCGACAGGGAGGGGGAAACACCATATATTTT. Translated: CASSSRRQGGGNTIYF.

For the CDR3, the DNA is TGTGCCACCAGTGAGATACCCGGACAGGAGGGAAGCTCCTACAATGAGCAGTTCTTC. Translated: CATSEIPGQEGSSYNEQFF. The chain combines TRBV24-1 with TRBJ2-1; D is possibly TRBD1 (7 bases). Germline CDR1 and CDR2: KGHDR and SFDVKD. CDR3 length equals 19 residues. V was clipped by 4 bases and J by 0 bases, with 21 bases between them.